Listed here are 7 T cell receptor beta chains from one sample, sequenced in a study of T-cell reconstitution after alpha-beta-depleted transplantation in children (TCRdb year 2016). The meaning of the sample's treatment or condition label: allogeneic hematopoietic cell transplantation with graft depleted of TCRalphabeta T cells and CD19 B cells. Libraries were made using PCR. Sequencing was carried out with an Illumina HiSeq 2500. TCR library preparation used molecular barcoding, with unique molecular identifiers applied to normalize quantification of the TCRbeta repertoire. Clones were called with MiXCR by TCRdb after fastp trimmed the public reads at Q25, and only in-frame beta chains were retained. Rows merge per CDR3 protein into single entries with the most common DNA and genes. This sample comprises around 580,000 distinct CDR3 sequences, about 21% of them detected only once. The ten largest clones take up 14% of the sample.

The specimen was PBMCs, mostly from graft donor cells, collected 360 days after TCRalphabeta/CD19-depleted stem cell transplant. The receptors were sampled from a boy in the first two years of life who had a stem cell transplant for acute myeloid leukemia, so the T cells may come from the graft donor.

This clonotype was seen a handful of times. The genes are TRBV20-1 and TRBJ1-3; no clear D. Germline V CDR1 and CDR2: DFQATT, SNEGSKA (reference sequence). V lost 3 bases and J lost 0, with 12 bases in between. This CDR3 spans 15 amino acids. The CDR3 DNA is TGCAGTGCTAGCCCGTTGGACCCCTCTGGAAACACCATATATTTT. Protein product: CSASPLDPSGNTIYF.

This clonotype was recorded at least ten times. The chain uses TRBV20-1 and TRBJ2-5; D is unresolved. The CDR3 runs to 12 residues. V was trimmed by 0 bases and J by 2 bases, leaving 4 bases between them. Germline CDR1 DFQATT, CDR2 SNEGSKA (reference sequence). The CDR3 loop is CSAREVQETQYF. The CDR3 nucleotides are TGCAGTGCTAGAGAAGTGCAAGAGACCCAGTACTTC.

The chain couples TRBV19 to TRBJ2-7; possible D gene TRBD2, 5 bases. Germline V gene lookup returns CDR1 LNHDA and CDR2 SQIVND (reference sequence). V gave up 8 bases and J gave up 6 bases, with 17 bases separating them. The length of the CDR3 is 13 residues. CDR3 coding DNA: TGTGCCAGTCAATTGGCGGGCAGTAGCGAGCAGTACTTC. Translating it yields CASQLAGSSEQYF.

This clonotype was counted between two and nine times. The rearrangement links TRBV20-1 to TRBJ2-3; 10 bases agree with TRBD2. CDR3 length: 14 amino acids. V trimming: 6 bases; J trimming: 4 bases; junction bases outside the gene matches: 7. Germline CDR1 and CDR2: DFQATT and SNEGSKA (reference sequence). The CDR3 DNA sequence: TGCAGTGCCTTAGCGGGGGGCAGGGCAGATACGCAGTATTTT. It is translated as CSALAGGRADTQYF.

V usage is TRBV15 and J usage is TRBJ2-3; D is unclear. CDR3 length equals 11 residues. V dropped 3 bases and J dropped 5 bases, with 3 bases sitting between them. Germline V gene data show CDR1 as LNHNV and CDR2 as YYDKDF (reference sequence). CDR3 DNA sequence: TGTGCCACCAGCAGTCAAGATACGCAGTATTTT. Translation gives CATSSQDTQYF.

This clonotype was counted ten times or more. This chain links TRBV29-1 with TRBJ2-2; D perhaps matches TRBD1 (5 bases). The CDR3 length is 12 residues. Trimming cost V 6 bases and J 4 bases, with 9 bases left between them. Germline-derived CDR1 and CDR2 are SQVTM and ANQGSEA. The CDR3 region is CSVGHFTGELFF. The DNA for the CDR3 is TGCAGCGTAGGACACTTCACCGGGGAGCTGTTTTTT.

This clonotype was observed at least ten times. This chain connects TRBV20-1 to TRBJ2-5; TRBD1 is a possible D gene (5 bases). The CDR3 totals 14 residues. Trimming left V 0 bases short and J 7 bases short, with 15 bases between. CDR1 and CDR2 from the germline V gene are DFQATT and SNEGSKA (reference sequence). CDR3: CSARDSQGFRTQYF. The DNA of the CDR3 is TGCAGTGCTAGAGATAGCCAGGGTTTTCGGACCCAGTACTTC.